This T cell receptor beta chain was recorded in a study of T cell changes during pregnancy in multiple sclerosis. Sequenced by immunoSEQ multiplex PCR; TCRdb stores in-frame clones only, minus some. The table includes 70,000 to 95,000 clones, approximately 94% detected once. CDR3 length: 13 residues. CDR1 and CDR2 from the germline V gene are SGHKS and YYEKEE (reference sequence). Trimming took off 3 bases at V and 2 bases at J, with 9 bases between the two ends. The material sequenced was peripheral blood, taken in the third trimester of pregnancy. V and J are TRBV5-5 and TRBJ2-7, with D uncertain. The TCR was taken from a female donor with multiple sclerosis, enrolled in a pregnancy study. CDR3 sequence reads: CASSSSRTYEQYF. CDR3 nucleotide sequence: TGTGCCAGCAGCTCCTCGCGGACCTACGAGCAGTACTTC. Supplemented by reference TRBV5-5 and TRBJ2-7, the full variable domain reads DAGVTQSPTHLIKTRGQQVTLRCSPISGHKSVSWYQQVLGQGPQFIFQYYEKEERGRGNFPDRFSARQFPNYSSELNVNALLLGDSALYLCASSSSRTYEQYFGPGTRLTVT.